Below are 25 T cell receptor beta chains sequenced from a single sample in a study of identifying expanded T cells in peripheral blood. Measured with immunoSEQ multiplex PCR; TCRdb has only the in-frame clones, and not every one. The sample shows 90,000 to 95,000 clones, roughly 87% of them seen only once. Sequencing input: blood. These receptor sequences come from a person between 18 and 75 years old in good health.

The chain recombines TRBV2 with TRBJ1-5, with 9 positions matching TRBD1. The CDR3 totals 14 residues. The ends lost 1 base at V and 7 bases at J; junction bases unmatched: 2. Germline V gene sequence: CDR1 SNHLY, CDR2 FYNNEI. The DNA of the CDR3 is TGTGCCAGCAGTGAAGGGACAGGGGAACAGCCCCAGCATTTT. Translation: CASSEGTGEQPQHF.

The chain couples TRBV5-1 to TRBJ1-1, with D possibly matching TRBD1 (5 bases). This CDR3 comprises 16 residues. V was shortened by 0 bases and J by 0 bases, with 12 bases between the two germline ends. The germline V gene has CDR1 SGHRS and CDR2 YFSETQ. In DNA form, the CDR3 reads TGCGCCAGCAGCTTGGCCGGGGGGTGGATGAACACTGAAGCTTTCTTT. As protein: CASSLAGGWMNTEAFF.

The chain employs TRBV6-5 and TRBJ2-3; TRBD1 matches at 8 bases. The CDR3 is made up of 15 amino acids. Germline trimming cut 4 bases from V and 0 bases from J; bases unmatched to any gene: 3. CDR1 and CDR2 from the germline V gene are MNHEY and SVGAGI. The CDR3 bases are TGTGCCAGCAGTTTCGGACAGGGAAGCACAGATACGCAGTATTTT. It specifies CASSFGQGSTDTQYF.

This rearrangement joins TRBV6-4 to TRBJ1-1; a weak D match, TRBD1 (5 bases). CDR1 MRHNA and CDR2 SNTAGT come from the germline V gene. There are 14 residues in the CDR3. Trimming pared 3 bases from V and 5 bases from J, leaving 13 bases between. As DNA, the CDR3 is TGTGCCAGCAGTGAGGTATCGGGGGGAACTGAAGCTTTCTTT. Its translation: CASSEVSGGTEAFF.

The chain couples TRBV5-5 to TRBJ1-5; no firm D call. This CDR3 region has 14 residues. The germline gives CDR1 SGHKS, CDR2 YYEKEE (reference sequence). The V end lost 4 bases, the J end lost 6 bases, and 14 bases lay between the germline ends. The CDR3 DNA follows: TGTGCCAGCAGCCCGGGTGGGGTTAGTCAGCCCCAGCATTTT. Its translation is CASSPGGVSQPQHF.

The J gene is TRBJ1-2, the V gene TRBV27, with D possibly TRBD1 on 6 matching bases. CDR1 is MNHEY, CDR2 SMNVEV, per germline (reference sequence). The V gene lost 2 bases and the J gene lost 2 bases, with 12 bases spanning the gap. The CDR3 contains 15 residues. DNA for the CDR3: TGTGCCAGCAGTTTAAAATACGGGGGCAACTATGGCTACACCTTC. Its translation: CASSLKYGGNYGYTF.

V usage is TRBV7-9 and J usage is TRBJ2-1, with 7 bases fitting TRBD2. Germline CDR1 and CDR2: SEHNR and FQNEAQ (reference sequence). This CDR3 has 16 residues. V trimming: 7 bases; J trimming: 0 bases; junction bases outside the gene matches: 9. The CDR3 spells CASTEWDYLSYNEQFF. The CDR3 coding sequence is TGTGCCAGCACCGAATGGGACTACCTCTCCTACAATGAGCAGTTCTTC.

Details on this clone: The sample contains more than one DNA sequence encoding this CDR3. The chain employs TRBV9 and TRBJ2-1; D remains ambiguous. The CDR3 covers 14 residues. The ends were cut back, 0 bases at V and 10 bases at J, with 14 bases in the middle. Germline V gives CDR1 SGDLS, CDR2 YYNGEE. The CDR3 here is CASSVASRVGEQFF. The CDR3 bases are TGTGCCAGCAGCGTAGCTAGTCGTGTTGGCGAGCAGTTCTTC.

V gene TRBV27 combines with J gene TRBJ2-3, with 7 bases fitting TRBD2. Looked up from germline, CDR1 is MNHEY and CDR2 is SMNVEV (reference sequence). The trim removed 1 base at V and 0 bases at J, leaving 1 base unmatched. The CDR3 is 15 residues long. The CDR3 DNA follows: TGTGCCAGCAGTTTATGGGAGGGGAGCACAGATACGCAGTATTTT. Protein: CASSLWEGSTDTQYF.

V usage is TRBV10-3 and J usage is TRBJ2-7; perhaps TRBD2 as D (6 bases). V was clipped by 6 bases and J by 0 bases, with 15 bases between them. Germline lookup yields CDR1 ENHRY and CDR2 SYGVKD. The CDR3 extends over 15 amino acids. The CDR3 loop reads CAISIRTTPSYEQYF. The DNA of the CDR3 is TGTGCCATCAGCATCCGGACTACTCCCTCCTACGAGCAGTACTTC.

The rearrangement links TRBV10-3 to TRBJ2-1, with no clear D. The germline V gene encodes CDR1 ENHRY and CDR2 SYGVKD. V was clipped by 4 bases and J by 0 bases, with 10 bases between them. The CDR3 loop spans 15 amino acids. The CDR3 loop is CAISGGEVSYNEQFF. Here the CDR3 DNA reads TGTGCCATCAGTGGCGGCGAGGTCTCCTACAATGAGCAGTTCTTC.

The rearrangement uses TRBV6-5 and TRBJ1-1; D is unresolved. The CDR3 is made up of 13 amino acids. Germline CDR1 MNHEY, CDR2 SVGAGI. Trimming removed 5 bases at V and 3 bases at J, with 10 bases between. This CDR3 reads CASSKGRYTEAFF. The CDR3 DNA reads as TGTGCCAGCAGTAAAGGACGGTACACTGAAGCTTTCTTT.

The chain is built from TRBV15 and TRBJ2-5, with 7 positions matching TRBD1. TRBJ2-7 matches the DNA end more closely, so the J call is doubtful. CDR3 size: 15 residues. Germline CDR1 is LNHNV and CDR2 is YYDKDF (reference sequence). In DNA, the CDR3 is TGTGCCACCAGCAGAGGGGGGACAGCTTCCTACGAGCAGTACTTC. Its protein product is CATSRGGTASYEQYF.

This chain uses TRBV5-5 with TRBJ2-5; 11 bases agree with TRBD1. The CDR3 is made up of 15 amino acids. V was clipped by 3 bases and J by 5 bases; unmatched bases: 6. From germline, CDR1 is SGHKS and CDR2 YYEKEE (reference sequence). This CDR3 reads CASSSGQGEGETQYF. CDR3 DNA sequence: TGTGCCAGCAGCTCGGGACAGGGGGAGGGGGAGACCCAGTACTTC.

In DNA, the CDR3 is TGTGCCAGCAGATGGGACAGGGGGTTACAAGAGACCCAGTACTTC. Encoded protein: CASRWDRGLQETQYF. The rearrangement uses TRBV5-4 and TRBJ2-5; 11 bases line up with TRBD1. V lost 5 bases to trimming and J lost 2 bases; unmatched junction nucleotides: 5. CDR3 length: 15 residues. The germline V gene encodes CDR1 SGHNT and CDR2 YYREEE (reference sequence).

The chain is built from TRBV19 and TRBJ1-1; D may be TRBD1 (5 bases). V dropped 7 bases and J dropped 3 bases, with 12 bases sitting between them. Germline CDR1 LNHDA, CDR2 SQIVND (reference sequence). This CDR3 has 13 amino acids. The CDR3 DNA is TGTGCCAGTACCCGGGGGAGGGACACTGAAGCTTTCTTT. This sequence encodes CASTRGRDTEAFF.

This clone was counted a single time. The gene calls are TRBV7-9 and TRBJ2-7, with TRBD1 identical over 7 bases. Germline values: CDR1 SEHNR, CDR2 FQNEAQ (reference sequence). This CDR3 comprises 15 residues. V shed 3 bases, J shed 3 bases, and the junction held 8 bases outside the gene matches. CDR3 residues: CASSFGQAWDYEQYF. CDR3 coding DNA: TGTGCCAGCAGCTTCGGACAGGCATGGGACTACGAGCAGTACTTC.

The V call is TRBV6-1, the J call TRBJ2-6; D uncertain. Trimming removed 4 bases from V and 2 bases from J, with 3 bases in between. This CDR3 is 13 amino acids long. Germline loops: CDR1 MNHNS, CDR2 SASEGT. CDR3 protein: CASSGPGANVLTF. Written as DNA, the CDR3 is TGTGCCAGCAGTGGTCCTGGGGCCAACGTCCTGACTTTC.

The rearrangement joins TRBV5-1 to TRBJ1-1; possibly TRBD1 for D (5 bases). The CDR3 runs 15 residues. V dropped 4 bases and J dropped 4 bases, with 17 bases sitting between them. Germline assignment: CDR1 SGHRS and CDR2 YFSETQ. This chain's CDR3 is CASSPTRDSGTEAFF. The CDR3 coding sequence is TGCGCCAGCAGCCCAACCAGGGATTCGGGCACTGAAGCTTTCTTT.

V usage is TRBV27 and J usage is TRBJ2-1; 12 nucleotides line up with TRBD1. CDR3 length equals 16 residues. Germline assignment: CDR1 MNHEY and CDR2 SMNVEV (reference sequence). V gave up 6 bases and J gave up 7 bases; unmatched junction bases: 10. For the CDR3, the DNA is TGTGCCAGCAGCCCGACCGGGACAGGGGGCTTTAATGAGCAGTTCTTC. Translated: CASSPTGTGGFNEQFF.

J is TRBJ1-2 and V is TRBV7-6; D is possibly TRBD1 (6 bases). CDR1 is SGHVS, CDR2 FNYEAQ, per germline. This CDR3 is 16 amino acids long. The ends were cut back, 5 bases at V and 5 bases at J, with 21 bases in the middle. The CDR3: CASSLKAGGARYGYTF. Written as DNA, the CDR3 is TGTGCCAGCAGCCTGAAAGCGGGGGGCGCCCGTTATGGCTACACCTTC.

This sequence joins TRBV6-4 and TRBJ1-5, with 8 bases lining up with TRBD1. CDR1 and CDR2 from the germline V gene are MRHNA and SNTAGT. The length of the CDR3 is 19 residues. V lost 1 base to trimming and J lost 0 bases; unmatched junction nucleotides: 11. The DNA for the CDR3 is TGTGCCAGCAGTGACTTACCGGGACAGGACCCCCTTAGCAATCAGCCCCAGCATTTT. This codes for CASSDLPGQDPLSNQPQHF.

Here the CDR3 reads CASWGKGQGTHEQYF. CDR3 bases: TGTGCCAGCTGGGGGAAGGGACAGGGGACCCACGAGCAGTACTTC. The rearrangement uses TRBV28 and TRBJ2-7, with 10 bases fitting TRBD1. In germline, CDR1 is MDHEN, CDR2 SYDVKM. Trimming removed 8 bases from V and 5 bases from J; junction bases left unmatched: 12. There are 15 residues in the CDR3.

The chain uses TRBV5-1 and TRBJ2-1, with 10 nucleotides matching TRBD2. The ends lost 0 bases at V and 7 bases at J; junction bases unmatched: 10. The CDR3 is made up of 17 amino acids. CDR1 SGHRS and CDR2 YFSETQ come from the germline V gene. CDR3 amino acids: CASSLARTSGGTNEQFF. The CDR3 DNA reads TGCGCCAGCAGCTTGGCTAGGACTAGCGGAGGGACAAATGAGCAGTTCTTC.

CDR3 sequence (DNA): TGTGCCAGCAGCTTGGCGGTTTTGCTATATAGCAATCAGCCCCAGCATTTT. Encoded protein: CASSLAVLLYSNQPQHF. The rearrangement joins TRBV5-5 to TRBJ1-5; D is unresolved. Germline-derived CDR1 and CDR2 are SGHKS and YYEKEE (reference sequence). There are 17 residues in the CDR3. Trimming took off 0 bases at V and 0 bases at J, with 13 bases between the two ends.